Included here is one T cell receptor beta chain sequence, with context. The sample originates from a study of Graves' ophthalmopathy and Graves' hyperthyroidism. The sequenced template was RNA, covering the TCR beta CDR3 region. HTBI primers were used in a first-round RT-PCR, which preceded a second-round multiplex PCR. TCRdb reprocessed the multiplex PCR reads via MiXCR and lists one record per CDR3 protein. The table records about 1.2 million distinct CDR3 sequences, about 35% of them present only once. The CDR3 contains 14 residues. V shed 3 bases and J 11 bases; nucleotides not matched to a gene: 6. Eligible hyperthyroidism cases comprised new diagnoses of under 2 months' duration in individuals aged 18 to 65.

The chain uses TRBV12-3 or TRBV12-4 and TRBJ1-5; 11 positions match TRBD1. The source material was peripheral blood or thyroid tissue (not recorded which). The receptor was derived from an adult man with Graves' hyperthyroidism. The CDR3 sequence: CASSLGDRGKAQHF. CDR3 in DNA: TGTGCCAGCAGTTTGGGGGACAGGGGGAAGGCCCAGCATTTT.